Reported below is one TCR beta chain. What this receptor recognizes is not known. Nothing much larger sits one base from this clone, and base qualities are not available. The CDR1 and CDR2 encoded by the germline V gene are SGHTA and FQGNSA. Inclusive of the bounding cysteine and phenylalanine, the CDR3 is 18 residues long. The retained sequence is limited to the CDR3, 54 bases, with the frame set at the first base. Relative to germline, V is missing 0 bases and J is missing 5 bases, with 13 bases of the junction outside any gene match. Libraries were made using the immunoSEQ multiplex PCR assay. For the multiplex PCR, a mixture combining 60 forward primers for TCR Vbeta segments and 13 reverse primers for TCR Jbeta segments was used. The CDR3 region of rearranged TCR beta genes was amplified from genomic DNA by a multiplex PCR assay. The Illumina HiSeq System was used to sequence the amplified TCR beta libraries as 87-base-pair reads. The authors' pipeline ran thus. A later analysis tallied around 80 million unique TCR beta chains across the 666 repertoires, and 10 million to 11 million of those chains were shared by two or more donors. To remove PCR and sequencing errors, raw reads were error-corrected and collapsed into unique sequences using a nearest-neighbor algorithm that merged closely related sequences. CDR3 sequences were aligned to IMGT reference sequences to assign V, D and J gene segments. Each retained sequence needed at least a six-nucleotide match to both a V gene segment and a J gene segment. A rearrangement counted as productive if the CDR3 had no stop codons and remained in frame with V and J, and every other rearrangement counted as non-productive. CDR3 was defined according to IMGT convention as the region running from the second conserved V-encoded cysteine to the conserved J-encoded phenylalanine. The earlier analysis of 500 to 750 of the donors excluded any sequence lacking an unambiguous match to a single V gene segment. In an earlier analysis of some 590 of the donors, a V segment was called functional when productive rearrangements were above 56.7%, and segregating when the standard deviation between donors exceeded 5%. To diagnose cytomegalovirus status from the catalog of TCR beta chain sequences, a statistical classification framework was built. V and J gene assignment, in a later analysis, came from comparing TCR nucleotide sequences with IMGT/GENE-DB human TR gene sequences. In a later analysis, CDR3 sequences and most-parsimonious VDJ recombination scenarios were assigned using the TCRdist pipeline. In a later analysis, each TCR beta chain was defined by its CDR3 amino acid sequence together with its V-gene family, and reads lacking a unique V-gene family were excluded. A later analysis removed 500 to 650 highly shared, low-generation-probability nucleotide sequences to deal with suspected cross-contamination and a sequencing artifact. For each public chain, a later analysis derived a clonal expansion index from normalized ranks of inferred template counts within each repertoire. In a later analysis, generation probabilities were computed using a VDJ recombination model fitted to out-of-frame rearrangements, and the results were checked against IGoR. A later analysis scored TCR-TCR, TCR-HLA and TCR-CMV co-occurrence with hypergeometric tests, applying a repertoire-size bias correction to TCR pairs. In a later analysis, false discovery rates were estimated by permuting HLA or CMV assignments 20 times. In a later analysis, co-occurring TCRs were grouped with DBSCAN, and TCRdist sequence similarity was added when clustering was performed within HLA-allele-positive subsets. Co-occurrence clustering excluded repertoires with fewer than 30,000 or more than 120,000 public chains, plus five with anomalous nucleotide sharing. TCRdb took over this immuneACCESS table, retaining in-frame rearrangements with V and J assigned. Such tables are incomplete; in checked studies, under half of the missing clones stem from an unresolved V gene, and the remainder is unexplained. The D gene and trimming were derived from the DNA, and the V and J assignments and clone size from that table. The sample table contains tens of thousands of clones; only one count was recorded for 60% to 70% of them. The ten largest clones capture around 6.6% of the sample.

These data come from a study of cytomegalovirus exposure and HLA in healthy donors (dated by TCRdb to 2016 to 2017). Turning to the overall study: In an earlier analysis of around 540 of the donors, roughly 300 Gb of sequence data and just under 120 million unique TCR beta sequences from about 180 million T cells were reported. An early release that covered roughly 600 HLA-typed donors contained approximately 320 gigabases of sequencing data and tens of millions of unique TCR sequences. Of the 300 to 400 genotyped donors, over 65% fell in the genetic ancestry cluster associated with self-reported Caucasian donors. The aim of the study was to test whether cataloging public T cell receptors could identify signatures of past pathogen exposure. The study profiled the T cell repertoires of around 700 subjects by immunosequencing and related them to cytomegalovirus serostatus. A separate validation cohort of 100 to 150 different subjects was used in addition to the approximately 700-subject first cohort. To predict cytomegalovirus infection status, the study brought together high-throughput TCR immunosequencing, statistical association of individual TCRs with disease status, and machine learning. A later analysis re-analyzed previously published TCR beta repertoires from about 600 donors and added high-resolution HLA genotyping to study TCR occurrence patterns. Rather than using new phenotypic data, the later analysis identified candidate immune exposures from TCR beta sequences and from how often those sequences occurred across donors. An earlier analysis of around 580 of the donors used high-throughput TCR beta sequencing to judge whether each TCR beta V gene segment behaved as functional or pseudogenic. Alongside the repertoire data, information on donor age, sex, ethnicity and CMV serostatus was compiled. Genome-wide SNP genotypes for about 65% of the 666 donors were used in a later genetic analysis, which treated that subset as a discovery cohort. All discovery cohort repertoires had been generated on a single sequencing platform. HLA typing included class I and class II loci at four-digit resolution. Typing coverage varied by locus: roughly 629-630 donors for A, B, C, DRB1 and DQB1; more than 500 for DQA1; over 600 for DPA1; around 450 for DPB1. Roughly five DR-DQ haplotypes were handled as single units for association and clustering, since linkage in the cohort was strong. Across 300 to 500 genotyped donors of the cohort, an average of about 240,000 unique TCR beta nucleotide sequences per donor were sequenced, and 15% to 20% of those sequences were non-productive. Results the study describes overall, beyond this receptor: This cohort had only TCR beta chains sequenced, and the lack of alpha or paired-chain data limited which features could be detected. Because some donors lacked HLA typing at each locus, the association tests relied only on the typed subset. In vitro tests confirmed that a few of the cytomegalovirus-associated TCR beta chains recognize cytomegalovirus antigens. The authors suggested that the approach could potentially be generalized to other disease states and immunological phenotypes. According to a later analysis, TCR association rates differed among HLA loci, with DRB1 alleles showing the most associated TCRs and HLA-C alleles showing the fewest. A later analysis associated approximately 17,000 TCR beta sequences with specific HLA alleles at a false discovery rate of 0.05. Presence/absence analyses assumed roughly uniform sequencing depth across donors, an assumption that may not hold. A cluster of highly shared sequence variants was judged likely to represent a technical artifact of the sequencing pipeline. Linkage disequilibrium might explain the correlated functional status among segregating V segments, but an unknown experimental factor could not be excluded. Broadly in line with IMGT annotations, most TCR beta V segments showed up in productive rearrangements about 90% or about 30% of the time in an earlier analysis of 587 of the donors. Because counts were too low, roughly 16 rarely observed V segments, including chromosome 9 orphons, were left out of the earlier analysis of several hundred of the donors. Across donors, most TCR sequences were observed very rarely, whereas some public TCRs were present in many individuals. A total of fewer than 200 TCR beta chains were listed by the study as associated with cytomegalovirus. Cytomegalovirus status was reported to be diagnosed by the classifier with high specificity and sensitivity in both the original and validation cohorts. A further reported finding was that TCR beta sequences accurately predicted the HLA-A and HLA-B alleles for most subjects in the first cohort. Some IMGT-functional V segments, including TRBV6-2 and TRBV6-3, could not be distinguished by the 87-base-pair reads and were therefore excluded. In a later analysis, HLA-associated TCR beta chains showed more clonal expansion and lower generation probabilities than non-associated chains that were equally common. Compared with the roughly 670-donor mean, donors in an Asian-associated ancestry cluster had fewer N-insertions in productive TCRs, according to a later genetic analysis. CMV serostatus was the only immune exposure information available for the cohort. In a later genetic analysis, a missense DCLRE1C variant was associated with V-gene and J-gene trimming of TCR beta chains, and the association was replicated in an independent cohort. In a later analysis, most CMV-associated TCR beta chains were found to appear HLA-restricted, with HLA associations seemingly driven largely by CMV exposure. Assigning TCR associations to individual alleles was difficult when HLA alleles, especially DR and DQ, strongly co-occurred. According to a later analysis, parvovirus B19, influenza, CMV and Epstein-Barr virus appeared linked to several top co-occurrence clusters.

The cohort was made up of under 800 healthy bone marrow donors. At the time of sampling, all cohort members were nominally healthy, though unrecorded immune exposures were likely present. The donor tested CMV seronegative, placing the donor among the 350 or so seronegative members of the cohort. Each donor provided a peripheral blood sample, and peripheral blood mononuclear cells were used for TCR beta sequencing. Genomic DNA extraction from the blood cell samples was performed with the Qiagen DNeasy Blood Extraction Kit. Source material: PBMCs. This sequence originates from a woman aged 25 to 45 in good health and CMV-seronegative. The sequence links TRBV7-2 to TRBJ2-5; TRBD2 fits 9 bases in the junction. The nucleotides are TGTGCCAGCAGCTTAGCGGTCGGGCTAGCGGGAAGGACCGAGACCCAGTACTTC. The encoded protein is CASSLAVGLAGRTETQYF.